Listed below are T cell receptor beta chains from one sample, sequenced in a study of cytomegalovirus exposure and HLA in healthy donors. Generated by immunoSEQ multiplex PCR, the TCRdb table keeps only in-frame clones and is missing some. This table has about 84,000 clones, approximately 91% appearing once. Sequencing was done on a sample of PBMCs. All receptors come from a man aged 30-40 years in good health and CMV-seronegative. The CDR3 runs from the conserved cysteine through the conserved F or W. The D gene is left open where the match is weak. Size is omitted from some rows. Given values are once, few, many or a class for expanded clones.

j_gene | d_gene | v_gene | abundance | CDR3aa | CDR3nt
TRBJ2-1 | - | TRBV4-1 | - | CASSQEAAGSSYNEQFF | TGCGCCAGCAGCCAAGAGGCTGCCGGGAGCTCCTACAATGAGCAGTTCTTC
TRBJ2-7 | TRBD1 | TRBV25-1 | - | CASSELDRVAEQYF | TGTGCCAGCAGTGAACTAGACAGGGTTGCCGAGCAGTACTTC
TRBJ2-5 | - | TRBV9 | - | CASSVEWSTLETQYF | TGTGCCAGCAGCGTAGAATGGTCGACACTAGAGACCCAGTACTTC
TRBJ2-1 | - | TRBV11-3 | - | CASRGAGASEQFF | TGTGCCAGCAGGGGGGCGGGAGCTAGTGAGCAGTTCTTC
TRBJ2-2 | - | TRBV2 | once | CASSDNRNTGELFF | TGTGCCAGCAGTGATAACAGGAACACCGGGGAGCTGTTTTTT
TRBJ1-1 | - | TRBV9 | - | CASSAGGTNTEAFF | TGTGCCAGCAGCGCGGGGGGGACGAACACTGAAGCTTTCTTT
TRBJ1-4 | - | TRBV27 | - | CASSTTNGEKLFF | TGTGCCAGCAGTACAACTAACGGTGAAAAACTGTTTTTT
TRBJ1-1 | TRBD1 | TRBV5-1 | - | CASSLETGGTEAFF | TGCGCCAGCAGCTTGGAGACAGGGGGCACTGAAGCTTTCTTT
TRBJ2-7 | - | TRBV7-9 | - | CASSLGHQGSEQYF | TGTGCCAGCAGCTTAGGCCATCAGGGGAGCGAGCAGTACTTC
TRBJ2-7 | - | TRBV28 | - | CASSRPPSSYEQYF | TGTGCCAGCAGTCGTCCACCCAGCTCCTACGAGCAGTACTTC
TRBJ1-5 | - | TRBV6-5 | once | CASSSTQGSRGQPQHF | TGTGCCAGCAGTTCAACACAGGGAAGCCGGGGACAGCCCCAGCATTTT
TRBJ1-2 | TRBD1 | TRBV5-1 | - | CASSPDGTGAPGGYTF | TGCGCCAGCAGCCCTGACGGGACAGGGGCACCGGGCGGCTACACCTTC
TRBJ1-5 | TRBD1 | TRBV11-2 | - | CASSPGQGVGSNQPQHF | TGTGCCAGCAGCCCCGGACAGGGGGTTGGAAGCAATCAGCCCCAGCATTTT
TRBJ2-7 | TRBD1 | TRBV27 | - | CASGEDRAHEQYF | TGTGCCAGCGGTGAAGACAGGGCACACGAGCAGTACTTC
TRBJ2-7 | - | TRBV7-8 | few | CASSLIEKRNYEQYF | TGTGCCAGCAGCTTAATAGAGAAGAGAAACTACGAGCAGTACTTC
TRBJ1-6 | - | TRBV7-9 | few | CASSLGSNSPLHF | TGTGCCAGCAGCTTGGGCAGCAATTCACCCCTCCACTTT